These T cell receptor beta chains were read from a single sample in a study of cytomegalovirus exposure and HLA in healthy donors. Method: immunoSEQ multiplex PCR; TCRdb's copy keeps in-frame clones and lacks some. This sample has 110,000 or so clones, with 75% to 85% found just once. The sequencing sample was made of PBMCs. The receptors come from a young man in good health and CMV-seronegative. Each CDR3 is given with its conserved first and last residue. The order of the fields is J gene, D gene, V gene, clone size, CDR3 protein, CDR3 DNA. D genes are given only for firm matches. Size tells how often a clone was seen (once, few, many) or the class of an expanded clone, and some rows leave it out.

>TRBJ2-7|TRBD1|TRBV4-2|once
CASSQVTGVRLYEQYF
TGTGCCAGCAGCCAGGTGACAGGGGTAAGGCTGTACGAGCAGTACTTC
>TRBJ2-7|NA|TRBV4-3|NA
CASSQEWRTYEQYF
TGCGCCAGCAGCCAAGAGTGGAGAACCTACGAGCAGTACTTC
>TRBJ1-5|NA|TRBV28|once
CASSSPPGEGNQPQHF
TGTGCCAGCAGTTCCCCCCCGGGGGAGGGCAATCAGCCCCAGCATTTT
>TRBJ2-7|TRBD2|TRBV10-3|once
CAISEWTSGGFMFYEQYF
TGTGCCATCAGTGAGTGGACTAGCGGGGGGTTTATGTTCTACGAGCAGTACTTC
>TRBJ2-3|TRBD2|TRBV10-2|NA
CASTGDSGSNTDTQYF
TGCGCCAGCACCGGGGATAGCGGGAGTAACACAGATACGCAGTATTTT
>TRBJ2-7|TRBD2|TRBV29-1|NA
CSAGTSGYEQYF
TGCAGCGCCGGGACTAGCGGCTACGAGCAGTACTTC
>TRBJ2-7|TRBD1|TRBV9|NA
CASSTRTGFGEQYF
TGTGCCAGCAGCACCCGGACAGGGTTTGGGGAGCAGTACTTC
>TRBJ1-5|NA|TRBV5-6|NA
CASSTGLDYQPQHF
TGTGCCAGCAGCACAGGGTTGGACTATCAGCCCCAGCATTTT
>TRBJ2-2|TRBD1|TRBV4-2|NA
CATRTGVTGELFF
TGTGCCACGAGGACAGGGGTGACCGGGGAGCTGTTTTTT
>TRBJ1-2|TRBD1|TRBV27|NA
CASSTDRGYGYTF
TGTGCCAGCAGCACGGACAGGGGTTATGGCTACACCTTC
>TRBJ2-1|TRBD2|TRBV27|NA
CASSSQTSGRIYEQFF
TGTGCCAGCAGTTCGCAGACTAGCGGGAGAATCTATGAGCAGTTCTTC
>TRBJ1-2|NA|TRBV18|NA
CASSPAGLNGYTF
TGTGCCAGCTCACCCGCGGGGCTCAATGGCTACACCTTC
>TRBJ2-1|TRBD1|TRBV4-3|few
CASSHPSRGQGEQFF
TGCGCCAGCAGCCACCCATCGAGGGGGCAAGGTGAGCAGTTCTTC
>TRBJ2-1|TRBD2|TRBV5-1|NA
CASTDTSVSYNEQFF
TGCGCCAGCACTGACACTAGCGTATCCTACAATGAGCAGTTCTTC
>TRBJ2-2|TRBD1|TRBV7-2|NA
CASSRDRGTGELFF
TGTGCCAGCAGCCGGGACAGGGGGACCGGGGAGCTGTTTTTT
>TRBJ1-2|NA|TRBV7-3|NA
CASSLGGENYGYTF
TGTGCCAGCAGCCTAGGAGGAGAGAACTATGGCTACACCTTC
>TRBJ2-1|TRBD2|TRBV6-5|NA
CASSYGTSGRYNEQFF
TGTGCCAGCAGTTATGGGACTAGCGGGAGGTACAATGAGCAGTTCTTC
>TRBJ2-3|NA|TRBV4-2|few
CASRLRPGETDTQYF
TGTGCCAGCAGGTTGAGGCCGGGAGAGACAGATACGCAGTATTTT
>TRBJ2-2|TRBD1|TRBV7-9|NA
CASSRQGSNTGELFF
TGTGCCAGCAGCCGACAGGGGTCCAACACCGGGGAGCTGTTTTTT
>TRBJ2-3|TRBD1|TRBV12-5|NA
CASGLVLGQGSTDTQYF
TGTGCTAGTGGTTTGGTACTCGGACAGGGAAGCACAGATACGCAGTATTTT
>TRBJ1-5|TRBD1|TRBV19|NA
CASWEGQASNQPQHF
TGTGCCAGCTGGGAGGGACAGGCTTCCAATCAGCCCCAGCATTTT
>TRBJ2-5|NA|TRBV7-8|NA
CASSSLGRKETQYF
TGTGCCAGCAGCTCTCTGGGCAGAAAAGAGACCCAGTACTTC
>TRBJ1-2|NA|TRBV14|NA
CASSQAIRGWGYTF
TGTGCCAGCAGCCAAGCTATAAGGGGCTGGGGCTACACCTTC
>TRBJ1-1|NA|TRBV18|NA
CASSPGVTNTEAFF
TGTGCCAGCTCACCCGGGGTGACAAACACTGAAGCTTTCTTT
>TRBJ2-5|TRBD2|TRBV15|NA
CATSRESGLAGGPMETQYF
TGTGCCACCAGCAGAGAAAGCGGACTAGCGGGAGGGCCTATGGAGACCCAGTACTTC
>TRBJ2-2|NA|TRBV5-1|few
CASSLGAGTGELFF
TGCGCCAGCAGCTTGGGTGCCGGGACCGGGGAGCTGTTTTTT
>TRBJ2-1|NA|TRBV27|NA
CASSAPTPYNEQFF
TGTGCCAGCAGTGCCCCTACCCCCTACAATGAGCAGTTCTTC
>TRBJ2-7|NA|TRBV9|NA
CASSVGGQSYEQYF
TGTGCCAGCAGCGTAGGAGGGCAGTCCTACGAGCAGTACTTC
>TRBJ2-1|NA|TRBV7-9|NA
CASSLVGDNEQFF
TGTGCCAGCAGCTTAGTAGGGGACAATGAGCAGTTCTTC
>TRBJ1-2|TRBD1|TRBV30|NA
CACGTGGSGYTF
TGTGCCTGCGGGACAGGGGGTTCTGGCTACACCTTC
>TRBJ1-2|NA|TRBV4-3|NA
CASSQVQGIDGGYGYTF
TGCGCCAGCAGCCAAGTTCAAGGAATAGACGGAGGCTATGGCTACACCTTC